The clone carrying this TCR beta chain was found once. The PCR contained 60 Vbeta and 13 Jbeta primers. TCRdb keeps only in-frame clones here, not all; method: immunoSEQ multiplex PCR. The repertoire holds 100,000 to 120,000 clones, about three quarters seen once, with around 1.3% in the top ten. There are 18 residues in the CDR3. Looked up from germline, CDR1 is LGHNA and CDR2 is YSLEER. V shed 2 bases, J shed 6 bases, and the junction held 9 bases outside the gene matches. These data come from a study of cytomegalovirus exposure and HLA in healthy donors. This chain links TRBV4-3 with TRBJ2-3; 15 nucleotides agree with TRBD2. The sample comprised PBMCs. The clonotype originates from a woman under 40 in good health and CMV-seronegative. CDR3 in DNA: TGCGCCAGCAGCCAATCCCGTGGACTAGCGGGGGGGCTTGATACGCAGTATTTT. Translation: CASSQSRGLAGGLDTQYF.